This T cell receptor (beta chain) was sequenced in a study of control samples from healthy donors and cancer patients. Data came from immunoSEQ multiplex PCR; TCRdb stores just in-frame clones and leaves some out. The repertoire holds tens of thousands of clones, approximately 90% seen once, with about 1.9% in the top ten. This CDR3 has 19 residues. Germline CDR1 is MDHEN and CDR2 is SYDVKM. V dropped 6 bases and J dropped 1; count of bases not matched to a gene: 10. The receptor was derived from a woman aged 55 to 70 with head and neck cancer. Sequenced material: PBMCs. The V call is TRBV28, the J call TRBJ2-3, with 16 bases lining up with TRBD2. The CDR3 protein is CASRITGTSGRAGTDTQYF. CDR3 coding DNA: TGTGCCAGCAGAATAACCGGGACTAGCGGGAGGGCCGGCACAGATACGCAGTATTTT. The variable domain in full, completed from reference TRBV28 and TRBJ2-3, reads DVKVTQSSRYLVKRTGEKVFLECVQDMDHENMFWYRQDPGLGLRLIYFSYDVKMKEKGDIPEGYSVSREKKERFSLILESASTNQTSMYLCASRITGTSGRAGTDTQYFGPGTRLTVL.